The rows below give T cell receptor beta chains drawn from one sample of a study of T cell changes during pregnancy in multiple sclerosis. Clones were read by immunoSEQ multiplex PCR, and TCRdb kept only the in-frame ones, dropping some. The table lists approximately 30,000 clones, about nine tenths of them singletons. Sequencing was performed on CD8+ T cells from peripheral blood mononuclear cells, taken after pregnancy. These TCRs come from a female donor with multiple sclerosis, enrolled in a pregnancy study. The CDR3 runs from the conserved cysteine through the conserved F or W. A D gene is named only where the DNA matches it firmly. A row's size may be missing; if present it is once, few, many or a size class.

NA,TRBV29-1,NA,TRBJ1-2,CSVATGSRNYGYTF,TGCAGCGTTGCAACGGGGAGTCGAAACTATGGCTACACCTTC
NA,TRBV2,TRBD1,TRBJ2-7,CASTDRELGYEQYF,TGTGCCAGCACCGACAGGGAACTCGGGTACGAGCAGTACTTC
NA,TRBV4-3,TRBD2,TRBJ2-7,CASSQSTSGGHQYF,TGCGCCAGCAGCCAAAGTACTAGCGGGGGTCACCAGTACTTC
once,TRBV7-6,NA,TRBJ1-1,CASSPSGQPFEAFF,TGTGCCAGCAGCCCCTCGGGACAACCTTTTGAAGCTTTCTTT
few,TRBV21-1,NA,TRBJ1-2,CASSKGGGGQVQMGKKSNYGYTF,TGTGCCAGCAGCAAAGGAGGCGGTGGACAAGTACAAATGGGGAAAAAATCTAACTATGGCTACACCTTC
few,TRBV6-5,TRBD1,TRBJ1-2,CASSYPGQENGYTF,TGTGCCAGCAGTTACCCGGGACAGGAGAATGGCTACACCTTC
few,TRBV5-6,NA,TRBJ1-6,CASSRDKVFGSPLHF,TGTGCCAGCAGCCGGGATAAAGTTTTTGGATCACCCCTCCACTTT
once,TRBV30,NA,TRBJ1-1,CAWMGNRVNTEAFF,TGTGCCTGGATGGGGAACAGGGTGAACACTGAAGCTTTCTTT
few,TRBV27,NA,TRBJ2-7,CASSSGFYEQYF,TGTGCCAGCAGTTCAGGGTTTTACGAGCAGTACTTC
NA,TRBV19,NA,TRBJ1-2,CASYNLGGSYGYTF,TGTGCCAGTTATAACTTGGGGGGGTCCTATGGCTACACCTTC
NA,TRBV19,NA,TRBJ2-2,CATNAGGQADTGELFF,TGTGCCACTAACGCAGGGGGGCAGGCGGACACCGGGGAGCTGTTTTTT
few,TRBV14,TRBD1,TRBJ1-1,CASSFQTGEAFF,TGTGCCAGCAGCTTTCAGACAGGGGAAGCTTTCTTT
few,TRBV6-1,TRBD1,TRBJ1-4,CASSEDSGTGDEKLFF,TGTGCCAGCAGTGAAGATTCCGGGACAGGGGATGAAAAACTGTTTTTT
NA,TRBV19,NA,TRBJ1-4,CASSIVRDSYHEKLFF,TGTGCCAGTAGTATAGTCCGCGACAGCTACCATGAAAAACTGTTTTTT
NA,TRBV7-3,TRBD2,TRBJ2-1,CASSFGGAYNEQFF,TGTGCCAGCAGCTTCGGGGGGGCTTACAATGAGCAGTTCTTC
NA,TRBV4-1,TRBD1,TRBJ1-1,CASSLKQGTTEAFF,TGCGCCAGCAGCCTAAAACAGGGGACGACTGAAGCTTTCTTT
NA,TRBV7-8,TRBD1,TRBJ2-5,CASSLEDRQETQYF,TGTGCCAGCAGCTTAGAGGACAGGCAAGAGACCCAGTACTTC
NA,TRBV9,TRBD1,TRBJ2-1,CASSPSPGTGSNEQFF,TGTGCCAGCAGCCCCAGTCCCGGGACAGGGAGCAATGAGCAGTTCTTC
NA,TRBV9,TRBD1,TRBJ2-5,CASSVWDSQETQYF,TGTGCCAGCAGCGTGTGGGACAGCCAAGAGACCCAGTACTTC
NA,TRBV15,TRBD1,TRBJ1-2,CATSTGQGGYGYTF,TGTGCCACCAGCACCGGACAGGGTGGCTATGGCTACACCTTC
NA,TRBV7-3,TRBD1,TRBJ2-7,CASSFTGGEQYF,TGTGCCAGCAGCTTTACAGGGGGCGAGCAGTACTTC
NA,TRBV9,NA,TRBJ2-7,CASSPAGGLSYEQYF,TGTGCCAGCAGTCCAGCGGGCGGTCTCTCCTACGAGCAGTACTTC
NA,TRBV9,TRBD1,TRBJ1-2,CASSPWDRPHGYTF,TGTGCCAGCAGCCCCTGGGACAGACCTCATGGCTACACCTTC
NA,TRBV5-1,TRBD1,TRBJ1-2,CASSGSTGGWGYTF,TGCGCCAGCAGCGGGTCGACAGGGGGCTGGGGCTACACCTTC
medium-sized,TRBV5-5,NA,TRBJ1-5,CASSREVSNQPQHF,TGTGCCAGCAGCCGGGAGGTGAGCAATCAGCCCCAGCATTTT
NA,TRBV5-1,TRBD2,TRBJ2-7,CASSLGLAGPYEQYF,TGCGCCAGCAGCCTGGGACTAGCGGGACCCTACGAGCAGTACTTC
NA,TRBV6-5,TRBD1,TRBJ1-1,CASSIGQGYTEAFF,TGTGCCAGCAGTATTGGACAGGGATACACTGAAGCTTTCTTT
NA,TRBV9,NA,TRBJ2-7,CASSVEMGPTGEQYF,TGTGCCAGCAGCGTAGAGATGGGCCCTACGGGGGAGCAGTACTTC
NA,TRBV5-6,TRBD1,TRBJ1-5,CASSFGTGYSNQPQHF,TGTGCCAGCAGCTTCGGGACAGGTTATAGCAATCAGCCCCAGCATTTT
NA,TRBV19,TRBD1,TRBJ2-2,CASSRTGYTGELFF,TGTGCCAGTAGTCGGACAGGGTACACCGGGGAGCTGTTTTTT
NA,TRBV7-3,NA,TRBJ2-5,CASSLRAGDETQYF,TGTGCCAGCAGCTTACGCGCAGGGGACGAGACCCAGTACTTC
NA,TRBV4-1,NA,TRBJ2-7,CASSQDNDGSYEQYF,TGCGCCAGCAGCCAAGATAACGACGGGTCCTACGAGCAGTACTTC
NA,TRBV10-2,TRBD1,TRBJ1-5,CASSPGTGGNQPQHF,TGCGCCAGCAGCCCGGGGACAGGGGGCAATCAGCCCCAGCATTTT
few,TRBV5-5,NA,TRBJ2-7,CASNIGDLYEQYF,TGTGCCAGCAATATCGGGGATCTCTACGAGCAGTACTTC
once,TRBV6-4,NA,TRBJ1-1,CASSYPGGKTEAFF,TGTGCCAGCAGTTACCCGGGGGGGAAGACTGAAGCTTTCTTT
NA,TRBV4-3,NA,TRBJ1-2,CASSQERGGNYGYTF,TGCGCCAGCAGCCAAGAGAGGGGGGGAAACTATGGCTACACCTTC
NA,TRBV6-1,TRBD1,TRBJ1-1,CASSATGAEAFF,TGTGCCAGCAGTGCCACAGGGGCCGAGGCTTTCTTT
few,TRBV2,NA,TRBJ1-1,CASSEVLTGYEAFF,TGTGCCAGCAGTGAAGTCCTTACAGGGTATGAAGCTTTCTTT
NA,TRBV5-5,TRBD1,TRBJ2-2,CASSLGEETGTGFGELFF,TGTGCCAGCAGCTTGGGGGAAGAAACCGGGACAGGGTTCGGGGAGCTGTTTTTT
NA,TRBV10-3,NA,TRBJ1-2,CAISESGDRYYGYTF,TGTGCCATCAGTGAGTCAGGTGACAGATACTATGGCTACACCTTC
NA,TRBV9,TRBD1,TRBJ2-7,CASSGPGQGFHEQYF,TGTGCCAGCAGCGGCCCGGGACAGGGATTCCACGAGCAGTACTTC
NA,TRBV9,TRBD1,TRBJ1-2,CASSVGDRGYGYTF,TGTGCCAGCAGCGTAGGGGACAGGGGCTATGGCTACACCTTC
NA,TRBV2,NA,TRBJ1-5,CASSVSGGNQPQHF,TGTGCCAGCAGTGTTTCAGGGGGCAATCAGCCCCAGCATTTT
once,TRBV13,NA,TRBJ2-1,CASSLGLVTGMNNEQFF,TGTGCCAGCAGCTTAGGCTTGGTAACAGGGATGAACAATGAGCAGTTCTTC
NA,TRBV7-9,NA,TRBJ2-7,CASSWGAYEQYF,TGTGCCAGCAGCTGGGGAGCTTACGAGCAGTACTTC
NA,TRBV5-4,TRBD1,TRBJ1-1,CASSPRTGDTEAFF,TGTGCCAGCAGCCCCCGGACAGGGGACACTGAAGCTTTCTTT
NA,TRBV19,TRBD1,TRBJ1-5,CASSKDRGRQPQHF,TGTGCCAGTAGTAAAGACAGGGGGAGACAGCCCCAGCATTTT
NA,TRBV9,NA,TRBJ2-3,CASSFGGTTDTQYF,TGTGCCAGCAGCTTCGGGGGTACCACAGATACGCAGTATTTT
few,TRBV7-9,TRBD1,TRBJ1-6,CASSEMGQGGSPLHF,TGTGCCAGCAGCGAGATGGGACAGGGTGGGTCACCCCTCCACTTT
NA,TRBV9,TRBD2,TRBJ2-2,CASSVGVSGGFFRAVTNTGELFF,TGTGCCAGCAGCGTAGGTGTTAGCGGGGGGTTCTTTAGGGCCGTTACGAACACCGGGGAGCTGTTTTTT
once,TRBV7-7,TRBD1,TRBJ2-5,CASSGVVPGQGDQETQYF,TGTGCTAGCAGCGGAGTGGTCCCGGGACAGGGGGATCAAGAGACCCAGTACTTC
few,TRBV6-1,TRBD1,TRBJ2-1,CASSEEAGGYNEQFF,TGTGCCAGCAGTGAAGAAGCAGGGGGCTACAATGAGCAGTTCTTC
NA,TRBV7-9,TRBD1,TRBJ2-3,CASSPRTGTSTDTQYF,TGTGCCAGCAGCCCCCGGACAGGAACTAGCACAGATACGCAGTATTTT
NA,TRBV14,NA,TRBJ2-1,CASSQDRRGGLGQFF,TGTGCCAGCAGCCAAGATCGGCGAGGGGGATTGGGACAGTTCTTC
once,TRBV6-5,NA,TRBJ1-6,CASSFGHYNSPLHF,TGTGCCAGCAGCTTCGGTCACTATAATTCACCCCTCCACTTT
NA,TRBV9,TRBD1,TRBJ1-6,CASSGQGWNSPLHF,TGTGCCAGCAGCGGACAGGGCTGGAATTCACCCCTCCACTTT
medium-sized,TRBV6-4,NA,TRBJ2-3,CASSRGSTDTQYF,TGTGCCAGCAGCCGGGGGAGCACAGATACGCAGTATTTT
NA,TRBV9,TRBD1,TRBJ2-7,CASSVQGAYEQYF,TGTGCCAGCAGCGTCCAGGGGGCGTACGAGCAGTACTTC